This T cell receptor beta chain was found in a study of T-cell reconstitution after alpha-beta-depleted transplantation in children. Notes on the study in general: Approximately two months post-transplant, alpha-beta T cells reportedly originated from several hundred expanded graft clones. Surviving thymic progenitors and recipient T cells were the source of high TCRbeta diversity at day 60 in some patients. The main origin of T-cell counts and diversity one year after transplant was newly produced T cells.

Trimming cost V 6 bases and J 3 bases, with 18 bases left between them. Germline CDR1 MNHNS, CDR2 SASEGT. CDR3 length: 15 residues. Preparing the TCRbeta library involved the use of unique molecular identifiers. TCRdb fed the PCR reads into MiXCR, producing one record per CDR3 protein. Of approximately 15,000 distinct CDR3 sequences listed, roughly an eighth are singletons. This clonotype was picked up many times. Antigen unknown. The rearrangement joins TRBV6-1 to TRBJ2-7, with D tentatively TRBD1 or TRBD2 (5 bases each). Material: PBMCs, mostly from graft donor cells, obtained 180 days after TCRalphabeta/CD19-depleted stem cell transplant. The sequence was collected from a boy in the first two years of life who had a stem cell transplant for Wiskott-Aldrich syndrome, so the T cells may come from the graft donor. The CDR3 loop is CASSHDSPRGYEQYF. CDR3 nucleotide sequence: TGTGCCAGCAGCCATGACAGCCCTCGGGGCTACGAGCAGTACTTC.